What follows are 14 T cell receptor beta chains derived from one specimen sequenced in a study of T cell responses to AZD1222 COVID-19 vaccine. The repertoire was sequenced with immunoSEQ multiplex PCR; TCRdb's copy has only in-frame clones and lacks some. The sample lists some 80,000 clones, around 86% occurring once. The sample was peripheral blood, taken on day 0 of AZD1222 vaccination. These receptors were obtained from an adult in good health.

The CDR3 spells CASPPEGRSGYTF. Written as DNA, the CDR3 is TGCGCCAGCCCGCCCGAAGGTCGCTCTGGCTACACCTTC. This chain uses TRBV5-1 with TRBJ1-2; D not certain. Germline values: CDR1 SGHRS, CDR2 YFSETQ. Trimming pared 7 bases from V and 7 bases from J, leaving 17 bases between. The CDR3 runs to 13 residues.

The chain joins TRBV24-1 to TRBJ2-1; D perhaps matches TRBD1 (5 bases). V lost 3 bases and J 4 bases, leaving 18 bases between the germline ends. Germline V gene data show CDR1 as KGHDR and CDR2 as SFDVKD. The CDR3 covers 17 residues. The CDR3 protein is CATSDVLPGKGYNEQFF. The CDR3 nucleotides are TGTGCCACCAGTGATGTTCTTCCCGGCAAGGGGTACAATGAGCAGTTCTTC.

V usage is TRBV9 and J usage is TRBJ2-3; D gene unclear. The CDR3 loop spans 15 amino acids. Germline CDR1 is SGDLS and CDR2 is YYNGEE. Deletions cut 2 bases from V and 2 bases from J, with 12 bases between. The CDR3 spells CASSVGGWATDTQYF. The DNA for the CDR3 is TGTGCCAGCAGCGTGGGTGGTTGGGCCACAGATACGCAGTATTTT.

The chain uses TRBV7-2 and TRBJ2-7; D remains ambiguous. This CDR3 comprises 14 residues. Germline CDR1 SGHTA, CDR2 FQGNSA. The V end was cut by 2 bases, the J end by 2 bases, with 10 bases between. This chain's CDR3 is CASSLTFPPYEQYF. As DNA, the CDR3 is TGTGCCAGCAGCTTAACCTTCCCCCCCTACGAGCAGTACTTC.

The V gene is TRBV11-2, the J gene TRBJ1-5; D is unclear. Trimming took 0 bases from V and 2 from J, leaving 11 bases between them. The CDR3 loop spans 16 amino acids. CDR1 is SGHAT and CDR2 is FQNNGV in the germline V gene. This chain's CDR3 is CASSLDAGLRNQPQHF. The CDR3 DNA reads TGTGCCAGCAGCTTAGATGCCGGGTTGCGCAATCAGCCCCAGCATTTT. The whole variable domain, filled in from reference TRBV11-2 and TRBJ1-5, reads EAGVAQSPRYKIIEKRQSVAFWCNPISGHATLYWYQQILGQGPKLLIQFQNNGVVDDSQLPKDRFSAERLKGVDSTLKIQPAKLEDSAVYLCASSLDAGLRNQPQHFGDGTRLSIL.

CDR3 sequence (DNA): TGCAGCGGTGGTCAAACGATCACAGATACGCAGTATTTT. Residues: CSGGQTITDTQYF. This chain connects TRBV29-1 to TRBJ2-3; D unclear. Trimming took off 7 bases at V and 2 bases at J, with 13 bases between the two ends. The CDR3 contains 13 residues. Germline V CDR1 and CDR2: SQVTM, ANQGSEA.

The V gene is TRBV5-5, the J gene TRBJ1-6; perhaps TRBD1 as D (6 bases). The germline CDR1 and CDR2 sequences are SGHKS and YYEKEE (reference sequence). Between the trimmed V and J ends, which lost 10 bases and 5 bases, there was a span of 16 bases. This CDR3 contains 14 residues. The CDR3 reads CASRGKNDNSPLHF. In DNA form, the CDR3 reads TGTGCCTCCAGGGGCAAAAACGATAATTCACCCCTCCACTTT.

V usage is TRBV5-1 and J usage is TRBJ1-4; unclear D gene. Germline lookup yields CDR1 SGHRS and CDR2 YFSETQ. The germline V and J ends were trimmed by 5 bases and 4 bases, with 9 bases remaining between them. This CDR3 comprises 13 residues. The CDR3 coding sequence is TGCGCCAGCAGTCAACAGCTTAATGAAAAACTGTTTTTT. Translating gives CASSQQLNEKLFF.

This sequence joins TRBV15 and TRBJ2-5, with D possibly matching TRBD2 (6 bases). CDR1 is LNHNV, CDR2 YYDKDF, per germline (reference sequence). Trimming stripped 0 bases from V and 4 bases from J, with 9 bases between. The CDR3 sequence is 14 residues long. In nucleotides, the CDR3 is TGTGCCACCAGCAGAGATCCCGGGGGAGAGACCCAGTACTTC. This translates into CATSRDPGGETQYF.

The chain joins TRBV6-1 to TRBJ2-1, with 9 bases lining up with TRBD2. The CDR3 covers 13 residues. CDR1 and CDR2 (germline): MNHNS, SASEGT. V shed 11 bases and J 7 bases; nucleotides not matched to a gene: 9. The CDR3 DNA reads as TGTGCCCCCCCGGCGGGGGGGCGAAATGAGCAGTTCTTC. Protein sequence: CAPPAGGRNEQFF.

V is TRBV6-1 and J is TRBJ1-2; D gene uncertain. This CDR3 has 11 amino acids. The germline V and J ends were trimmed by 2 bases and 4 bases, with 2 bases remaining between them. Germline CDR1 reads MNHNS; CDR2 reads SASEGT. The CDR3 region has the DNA TGTGCCAGCAGTGAACCCTATGGCTACACCTTC. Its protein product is CASSEPYGYTF.

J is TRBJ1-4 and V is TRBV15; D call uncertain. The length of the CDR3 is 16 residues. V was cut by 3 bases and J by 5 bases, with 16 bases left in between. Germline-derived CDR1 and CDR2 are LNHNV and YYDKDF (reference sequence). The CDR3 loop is CATSRRRDTVNEKLFF. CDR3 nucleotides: TGTGCCACCAGCAGGCGTCGAGACACTGTAAATGAAAAACTGTTTTTT.

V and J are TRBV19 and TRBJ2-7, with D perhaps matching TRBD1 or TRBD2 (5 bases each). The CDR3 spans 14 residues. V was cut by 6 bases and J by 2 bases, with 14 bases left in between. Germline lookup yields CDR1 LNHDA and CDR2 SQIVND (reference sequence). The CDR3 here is CASRGRGGPYEQYF. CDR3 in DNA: TGTGCCAGTAGGGGACGGGGTGGACCCTACGAGCAGTACTTC.

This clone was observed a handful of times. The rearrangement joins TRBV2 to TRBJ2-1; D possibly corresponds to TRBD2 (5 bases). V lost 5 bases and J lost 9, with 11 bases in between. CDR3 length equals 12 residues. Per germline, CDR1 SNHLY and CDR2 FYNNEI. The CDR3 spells CASSPLGREQFF. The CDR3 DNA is TGTGCCAGCAGTCCACTAGGCCGTGAGCAGTTCTTC.